The rows below give T cell receptor beta chains drawn from one sample of a study of T-cell memory formation after mild COVID-19. TCRdb redid the calling of the 5' RACE reads with MiXCR, one entry per CDR3 protein. This table holds 10,000 to 15,000 distinct CDR3 sequences, 14% found once. Sequencing was performed on PBMCs or a T cell subset sorted from them (not recorded which). The source of these receptors is a man younger than 35 who had mild COVID-19 (a few samples of this study predate the infection). Cell type and time point are not known. The CDR3 runs from the conserved cysteine through the conserved F or W. The D gene is left open where the match is weak. Clone size is not always given. Where it is, it says once, few, many or a class for expanded clones.

v_gene	abundance	d_gene	j_gene	CDR3aa	CDR3nt
TRBV7-9	many	.	TRBJ2-5	CASSFSRGLETQYF	TGTGCCAGCAGCTTTTCTCGGGGACTAGAGACCCAGTACTTC
TRBV20-1	many	TRBD2	TRBJ2-1	CSAPPTSGPYNEQFF	TGCAGTGCCCCCCCGACTAGCGGACCCTACAATGAGCAGTTCTTC
TRBV7-3	many	.	TRBJ2-2	CASSSTPSNTGELFF	TGTGCCAGCAGCTCGACTCCTTCGAACACCGGGGAGCTGTTTTTT
TRBV9	many	TRBD2	TRBJ2-4	CASSASGNIQYF	TGTGCCAGCAGCGCTAGCGGAAACATTCAGTACTTC
TRBV10-2	.	.	TRBJ2-7	CASRKTGEYEQYF	TGCGCCAGCAGGAAGACTGGAGAATACGAGCAGTACTTC
TRBV7-8	many	.	TRBJ2-5	CASSYSPVRETQYF	TGTGCCAGCAGCTACAGCCCCGTCAGAGAGACCCAGTACTTC
TRBV5-1	many	TRBD1	TRBJ2-2	CASSKGQGVINTGELFF	TGCGCCAGCAGCAAGGGACAGGGTGTAATTAACACCGGGGAGCTGTTTTTT
TRBV20-1	many	.	TRBJ2-7	CSARDGRGGEQYF	TGCAGTGCTAGAGATGGCAGGGGAGGCGAGCAGTACTTC
TRBV6-4	many	TRBD1	TRBJ1-5	CASSKHRGPSFQPQHF	TGTGCCAGCAGTAAACACAGGGGGCCTTCTTTTCAGCCCCAGCATTTT
TRBV13	few	TRBD2	TRBJ2-3	CASSLGSTSGWDTQYF	TGTGCCAGCAGCTTAGGGTCCACTAGCGGGTGGGATACGCAGTATTTT
TRBV11-2	.	.	TRBJ2-1	CASSPPMLNEQFF	TGTGCCAGCAGCCCCCCGATGTTGAATGAGCAGTTCTTC
TRBV2	few	TRBD2	TRBJ2-1	CASSIAGGQDEQFF	TGTGCCAGCAGTATAGCGGGGGGGCAGGATGAGCAGTTCTTC
TRBV27	many	.	TRBJ2-1	CASSLWQGSSYNEQFF	TGTGCCAGCAGTTTATGGCAGGGGAGCTCCTACAATGAGCAGTTCTTC
TRBV7-8	many	.	TRBJ2-1	CASSLFPVGGGRYNEQFF	TGTGCCAGCAGCTTATTTCCCGTAGGAGGGGGGCGATACAATGAGCAGTTCTTC
TRBV5-1	many	.	TRBJ2-3	CASSLAQVTGTDTQYF	TGCGCCAGCAGCTTGGCCCAGGTGACAGGCACAGATACGCAGTATTTT
TRBV10-1	many	.	TRBJ2-7	CASSGTDTYEQYF	TGCGCCAGCAGTGGGACGGATACCTACGAGCAGTACTTC
TRBV18	once	.	TRBJ1-5	CASSPDSRDQPQHF	TGTGCCAGCTCACCGGACAGCCGCGATCAGCCCCAGCATTTT
TRBV29-1	many	.	TRBJ2-7	CSVVPDNSYEQYF	TGCAGCGTTGTTCCGGACAACTCCTACGAGCAGTACTTC
TRBV12-3/TRBV12-4	few	.	TRBJ1-2	CASRTGSRGSYGYTF	TGTGCCAGCAGGACAGGTTCGAGGGGATCCTATGGCTACACCTTC
TRBV3-1	few	.	TRBJ1-4	CASSLIGRYPEKLFF	TGTGCCAGCAGCCTCATTGGGAGGTATCCGGAAAAACTGTTTTTT
TRBV6-5	.	TRBD1	TRBJ2-7	CASTTGQGYPYEQYF	TGTGCCAGCACCACAGGACAGGGATACCCCTACGAGCAGTACTTC
TRBV7-9	many	.	TRBJ1-2	CASSLEWNGDGYTF	TGTGCCAGCAGCTTAGAGTGGAATGGGGATGGCTACACCTTC
TRBV19	few	.	TRBJ1-1	CASSFETRRAEAFF	TGTGCCAGTAGTTTCGAGACGAGACGCGCTGAAGCTTTCTTT
TRBV12-3/TRBV12-4	many	TRBD2	TRBJ2-7	CASSSLTSVSSYEQYF	TGTGCCAGCAGTTCCCTGACTAGCGTCAGCTCCTACGAGCAGTACTTC
TRBV9	.	TRBD1	TRBJ2-7	CASSSPRTGGVYEQYF	TGTGCCAGCAGCTCCCCCCGGACAGGGGGCGTCTACGAGCAGTACTTC
TRBV27	many	.	TRBJ1-5	CASSLLGMPQHF	TGTGCCAGCAGTTTATTGGGGATGCCCCAGCATTTT